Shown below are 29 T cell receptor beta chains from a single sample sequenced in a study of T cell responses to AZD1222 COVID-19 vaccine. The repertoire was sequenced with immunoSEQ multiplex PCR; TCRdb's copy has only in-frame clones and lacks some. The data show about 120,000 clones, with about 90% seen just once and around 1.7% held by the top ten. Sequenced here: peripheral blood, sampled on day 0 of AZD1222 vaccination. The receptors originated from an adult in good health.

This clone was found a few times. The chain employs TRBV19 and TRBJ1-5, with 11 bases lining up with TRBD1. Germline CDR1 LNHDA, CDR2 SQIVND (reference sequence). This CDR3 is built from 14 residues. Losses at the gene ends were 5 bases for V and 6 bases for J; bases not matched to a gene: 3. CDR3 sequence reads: CASSLGQGAQPQHF. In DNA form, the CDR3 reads TGTGCCAGTAGTCTCGGACAGGGGGCTCAGCCCCAGCATTTT.

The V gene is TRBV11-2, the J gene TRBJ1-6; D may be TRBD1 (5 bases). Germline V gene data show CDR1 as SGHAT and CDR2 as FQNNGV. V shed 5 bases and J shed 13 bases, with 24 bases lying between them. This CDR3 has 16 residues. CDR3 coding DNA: TGTGCCAGCAGCCCGCGACAGAACATACCGACTTTGCCCCTCCACTTT. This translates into CASSPRQNIPTLPLHF.

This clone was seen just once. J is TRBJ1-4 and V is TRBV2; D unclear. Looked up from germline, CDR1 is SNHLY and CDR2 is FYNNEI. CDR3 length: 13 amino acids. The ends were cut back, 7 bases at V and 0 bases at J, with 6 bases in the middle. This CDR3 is CASTETTNEKLFF. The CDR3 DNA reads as TGTGCCAGCACCGAAACAACTAATGAAAAACTGTTTTTT.

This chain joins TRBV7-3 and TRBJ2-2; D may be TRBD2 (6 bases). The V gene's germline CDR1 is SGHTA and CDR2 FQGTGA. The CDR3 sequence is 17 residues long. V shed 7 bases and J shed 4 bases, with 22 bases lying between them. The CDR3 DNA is TGTGCCAGCACCCAACGGGAGAGCCCCCGATCCACCGGGGAGCTGTTTTTT. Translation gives CASTQRESPRSTGELFF. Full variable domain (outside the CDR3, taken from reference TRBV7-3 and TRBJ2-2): GAGVSQTPSNKVTEKGKYVELRCDPISGHTALYWYRQSLGQGPEFLIYFQGTGAADDSGLPNDRFFAVRPEGSVSTLKIQRTERGDSAVYLCASTQRESPRSTGELFFGEGSRLTVL.

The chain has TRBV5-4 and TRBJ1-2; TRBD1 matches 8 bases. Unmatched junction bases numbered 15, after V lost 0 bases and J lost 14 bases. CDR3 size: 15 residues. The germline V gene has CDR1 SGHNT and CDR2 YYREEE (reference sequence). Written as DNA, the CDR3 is TGTGCCAGCAGCTTGGATGCTCTGCGACAGGGGACGGATACCTTC. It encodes CASSLDALRQGTDTF.

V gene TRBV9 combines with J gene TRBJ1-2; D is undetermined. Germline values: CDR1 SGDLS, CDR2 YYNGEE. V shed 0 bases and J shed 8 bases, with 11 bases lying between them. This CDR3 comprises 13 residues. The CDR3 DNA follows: TGTGCCAGCAGCGTAGAGGAGTACGGGGGCTACACCTTC. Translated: CASSVEEYGGYTF.

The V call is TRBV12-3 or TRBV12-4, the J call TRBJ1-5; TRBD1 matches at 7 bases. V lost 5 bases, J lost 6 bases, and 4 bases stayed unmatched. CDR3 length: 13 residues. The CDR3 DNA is TGTGCCAGCAGTGACAGGGTTGGTCAGCCCCAGCATTTT. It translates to CASSDRVGQPQHF.

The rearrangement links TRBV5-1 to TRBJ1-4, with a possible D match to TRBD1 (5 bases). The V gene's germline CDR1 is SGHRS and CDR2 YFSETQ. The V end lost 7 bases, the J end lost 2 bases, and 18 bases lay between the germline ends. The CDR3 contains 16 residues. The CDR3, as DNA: TGCGCCAGCCAAGCGGGGGGAGGTACGACTAATGAAAAACTGTTTTTT. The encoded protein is CASQAGGGTTNEKLFF.

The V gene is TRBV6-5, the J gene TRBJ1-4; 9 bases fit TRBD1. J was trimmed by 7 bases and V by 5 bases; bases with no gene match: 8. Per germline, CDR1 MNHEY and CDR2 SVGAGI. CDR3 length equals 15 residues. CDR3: CASSKLGTGTEKLFF. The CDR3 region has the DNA TGTGCCAGCAGTAAGCTAGGGACAGGGACTGAAAAACTGTTTTTT.

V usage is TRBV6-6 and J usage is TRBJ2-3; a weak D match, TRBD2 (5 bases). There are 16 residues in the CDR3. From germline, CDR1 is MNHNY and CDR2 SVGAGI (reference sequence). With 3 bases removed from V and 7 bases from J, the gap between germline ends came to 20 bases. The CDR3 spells CASSYGLALTRNTQYF. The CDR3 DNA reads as TGTGCCAGCAGTTATGGGCTAGCCCTGACCCGGAATACGCAGTATTTT.

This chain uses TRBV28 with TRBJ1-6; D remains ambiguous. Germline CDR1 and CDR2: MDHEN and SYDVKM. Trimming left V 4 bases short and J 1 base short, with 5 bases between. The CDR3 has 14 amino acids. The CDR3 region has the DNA TGTGCCAGCAGTTCTGGATCCTATAATTCACCCCTCCACTTT. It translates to CASSSGSYNSPLHF.

The DNA of the CDR3 is TGTGCCATCAGATCAACCGGGGGACGCGACGAGCAGTACGTC. Its protein product is CAIRSTGGRDEQYV. V is TRBV10-3 and J is TRBJ2-7; tentatively, D is TRBD2 (6 bases). The V end lost 6 bases, the J end lost 5 bases, and 17 bases lay between the germline ends. CDR3 length equals 14 residues. The germline CDR1 and CDR2 sequences are ENHRY and SYGVKD.

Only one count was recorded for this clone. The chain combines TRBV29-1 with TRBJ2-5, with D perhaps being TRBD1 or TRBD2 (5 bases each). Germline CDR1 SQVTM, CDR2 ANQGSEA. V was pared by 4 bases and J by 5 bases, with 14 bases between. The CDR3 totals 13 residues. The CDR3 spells CSVATNEGETQYF. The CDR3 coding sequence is TGCAGCGTTGCGACAAACGAGGGGGAGACCCAGTACTTC.

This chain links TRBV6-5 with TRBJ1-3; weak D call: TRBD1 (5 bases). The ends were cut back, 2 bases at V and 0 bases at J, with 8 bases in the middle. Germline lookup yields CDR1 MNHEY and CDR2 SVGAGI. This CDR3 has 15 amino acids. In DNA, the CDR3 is TGTGCCAGCAGTTACCAGGGCTACTCTGGAAACACCATATATTTT. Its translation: CASSYQGYSGNTIYF.

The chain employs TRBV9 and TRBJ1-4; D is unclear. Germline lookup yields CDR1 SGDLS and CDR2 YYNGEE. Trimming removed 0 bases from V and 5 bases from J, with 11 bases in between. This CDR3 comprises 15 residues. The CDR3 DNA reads TGTGCCAGCAGCGTAGGCGTAGCTCTAAATGAAAAACTGTTTTTT. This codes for CASSVGVALNEKLFF.

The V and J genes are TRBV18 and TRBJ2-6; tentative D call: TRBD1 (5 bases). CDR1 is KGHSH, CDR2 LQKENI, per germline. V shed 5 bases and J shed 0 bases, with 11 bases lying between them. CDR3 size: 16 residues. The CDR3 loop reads CASSSYQGSGANVLTF. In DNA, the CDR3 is TGTGCCAGCTCATCATACCAGGGCTCTGGGGCCAACGTCCTGACTTTC.

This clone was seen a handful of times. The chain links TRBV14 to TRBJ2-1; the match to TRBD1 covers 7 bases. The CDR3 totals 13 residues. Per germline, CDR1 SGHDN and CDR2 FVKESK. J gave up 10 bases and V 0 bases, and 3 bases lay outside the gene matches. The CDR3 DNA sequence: TGTGCCAGCAGCCAAGAAAGGGACAGCGAGCAGTTCTTC. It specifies CASSQERDSEQFF.

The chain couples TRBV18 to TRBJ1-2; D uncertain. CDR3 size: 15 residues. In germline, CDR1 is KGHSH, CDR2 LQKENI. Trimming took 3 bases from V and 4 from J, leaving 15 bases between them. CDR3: CASSPPSPGGYGYTF. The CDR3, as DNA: TGTGCCAGCTCACCGCCCAGCCCGGGAGGCTATGGCTACACCTTC. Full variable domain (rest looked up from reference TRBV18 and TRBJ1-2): NAGVMQNPRHLVRRRGQEARLRCSPMKGHSHVYWYRQLPEEGLKFMVYLQKENIIDESGMPKERFSAEFPKEGPSILRIQQVVRGDSAAYFCASSPPSPGGYGYTFGSGTRLTVV.

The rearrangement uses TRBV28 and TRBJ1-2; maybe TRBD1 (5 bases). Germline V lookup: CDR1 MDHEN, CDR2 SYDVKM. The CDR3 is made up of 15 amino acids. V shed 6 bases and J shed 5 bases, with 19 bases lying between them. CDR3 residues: CASSSPGRGQYGYTF. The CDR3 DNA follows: TGTGCCAGCAGCTCCCCAGGGAGGGGCCAATATGGCTACACCTTC.

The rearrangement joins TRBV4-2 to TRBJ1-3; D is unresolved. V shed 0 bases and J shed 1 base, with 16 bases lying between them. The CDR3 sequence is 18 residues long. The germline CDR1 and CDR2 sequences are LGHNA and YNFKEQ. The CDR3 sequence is CASSQDPSQRYSGNTIYF. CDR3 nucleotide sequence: TGTGCCAGCAGCCAAGATCCGTCTCAAAGATATTCTGGAAACACCATATATTTT.

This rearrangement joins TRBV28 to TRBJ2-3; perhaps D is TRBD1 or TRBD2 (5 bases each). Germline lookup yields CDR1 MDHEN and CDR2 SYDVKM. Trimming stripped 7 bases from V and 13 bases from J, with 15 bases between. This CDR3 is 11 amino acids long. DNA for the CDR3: TGTGCCAGCACCCCGGGGACCGGCAAGTATTTT. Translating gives CASTPGTGKYF.

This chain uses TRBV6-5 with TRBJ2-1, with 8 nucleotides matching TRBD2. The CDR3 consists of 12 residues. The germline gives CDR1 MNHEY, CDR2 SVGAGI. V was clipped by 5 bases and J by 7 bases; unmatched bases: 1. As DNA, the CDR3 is TGTGCCAGCAGTCCTAGCGGGAATGAGCAGTTCTTC. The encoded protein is CASSPSGNEQFF.

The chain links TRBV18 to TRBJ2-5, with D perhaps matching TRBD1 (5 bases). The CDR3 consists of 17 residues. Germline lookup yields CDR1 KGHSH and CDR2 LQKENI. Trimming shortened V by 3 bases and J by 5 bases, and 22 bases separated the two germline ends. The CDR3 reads CASSPPRAGTAAETQYF. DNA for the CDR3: TGTGCCAGCTCACCCCCCAGGGCAGGTACCGCTGCGGAGACCCAGTACTTC.

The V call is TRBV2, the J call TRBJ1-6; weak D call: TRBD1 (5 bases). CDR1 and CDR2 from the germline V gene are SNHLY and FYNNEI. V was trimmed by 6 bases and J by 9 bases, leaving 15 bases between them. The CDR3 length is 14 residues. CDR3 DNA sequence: TGTGCCAGCAGCTCCGACGAGGGGATTTCACCCCTCCACTTT. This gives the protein CASSSDEGISPLHF.

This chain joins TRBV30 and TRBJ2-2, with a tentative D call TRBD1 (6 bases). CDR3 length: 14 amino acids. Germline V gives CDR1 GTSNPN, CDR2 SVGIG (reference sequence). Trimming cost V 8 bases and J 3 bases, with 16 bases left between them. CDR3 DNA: TGTGCCGCAGCCAGGGGATTCGACACCGGGGAGCTGTTTTTT. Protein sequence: CAAARGFDTGELFF.

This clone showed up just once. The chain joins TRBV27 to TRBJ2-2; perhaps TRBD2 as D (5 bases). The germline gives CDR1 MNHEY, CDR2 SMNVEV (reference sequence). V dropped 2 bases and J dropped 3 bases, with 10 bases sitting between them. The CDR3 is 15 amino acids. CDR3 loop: CASSLVPSHTGELFF. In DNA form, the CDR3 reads TGTGCCAGCAGTTTAGTTCCTAGCCACACCGGGGAGCTGTTTTTT.

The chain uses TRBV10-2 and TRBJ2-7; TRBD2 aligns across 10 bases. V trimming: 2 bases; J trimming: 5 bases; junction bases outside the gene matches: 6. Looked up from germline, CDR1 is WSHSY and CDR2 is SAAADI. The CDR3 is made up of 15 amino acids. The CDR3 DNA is TGCGCCAGCAGTGAGCCTAGCGGGGGAGACAACGAGCAGTACTTC. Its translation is CASSEPSGGDNEQYF.

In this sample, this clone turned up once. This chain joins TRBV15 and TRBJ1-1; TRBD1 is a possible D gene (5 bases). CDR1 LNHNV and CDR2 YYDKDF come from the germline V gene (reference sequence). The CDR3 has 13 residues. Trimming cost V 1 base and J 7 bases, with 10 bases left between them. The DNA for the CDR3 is TGTGCCACCAGCAGAGGGGACGAACGTGAAGCTTTCTTT. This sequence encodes CATSRGDEREAFF.

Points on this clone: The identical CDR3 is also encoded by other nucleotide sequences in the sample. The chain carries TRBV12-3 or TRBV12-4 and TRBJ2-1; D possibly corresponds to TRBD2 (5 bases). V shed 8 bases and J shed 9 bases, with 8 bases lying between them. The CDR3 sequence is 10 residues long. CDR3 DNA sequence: TGTGCCAGCCGGAGCGGTGAGCAGTTCTTC. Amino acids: CASRSGEQFF.